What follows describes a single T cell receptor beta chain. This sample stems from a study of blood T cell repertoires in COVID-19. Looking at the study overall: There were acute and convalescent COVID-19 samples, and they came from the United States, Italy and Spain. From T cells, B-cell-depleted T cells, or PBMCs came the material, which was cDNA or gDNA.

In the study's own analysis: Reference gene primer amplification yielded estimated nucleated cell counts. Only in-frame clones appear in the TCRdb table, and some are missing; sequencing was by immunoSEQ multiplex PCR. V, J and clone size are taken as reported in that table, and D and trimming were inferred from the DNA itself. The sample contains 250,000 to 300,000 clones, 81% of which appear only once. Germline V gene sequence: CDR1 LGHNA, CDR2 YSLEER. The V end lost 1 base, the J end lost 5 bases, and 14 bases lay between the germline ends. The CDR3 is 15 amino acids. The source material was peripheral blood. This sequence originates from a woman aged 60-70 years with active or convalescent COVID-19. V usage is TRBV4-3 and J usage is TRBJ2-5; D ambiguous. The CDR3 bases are TGCGCCAGCAGCCAAGGGTCTTCCGGTTGGGAGACCCAGTACTTC. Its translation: CASSQGSSGWETQYF.